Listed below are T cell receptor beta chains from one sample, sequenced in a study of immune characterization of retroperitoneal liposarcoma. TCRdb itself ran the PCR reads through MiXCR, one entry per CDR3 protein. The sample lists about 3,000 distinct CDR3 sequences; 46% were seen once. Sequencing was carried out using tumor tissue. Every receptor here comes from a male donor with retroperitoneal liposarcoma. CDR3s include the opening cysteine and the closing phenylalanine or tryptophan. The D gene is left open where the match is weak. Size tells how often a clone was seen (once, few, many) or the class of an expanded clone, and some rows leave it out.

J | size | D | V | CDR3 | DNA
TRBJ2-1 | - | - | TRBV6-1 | CASSGTRQYNEQFF | TGTGCCAGCTCCGGGACCCGACAGTACAATGAGCAGTTCTTC
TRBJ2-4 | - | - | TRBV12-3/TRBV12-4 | CASSPAGSGEQYF | TGTGCCAGCAGTCCCGCGGGGTCCGGTGAGCAGTACTTC
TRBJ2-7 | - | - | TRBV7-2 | CASSLGFGSEQYF | TGTGCCAGCAGCTTAGGTTTCGGGAGCGAGCAGTACTTC
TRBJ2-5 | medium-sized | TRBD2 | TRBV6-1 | CASSSPSGEGQETQYF | TGTGCCAGCAGTTCTCCGAGCGGGGAGGGCCAAGAGACCCAGTACTTC
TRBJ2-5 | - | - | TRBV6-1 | CASSESSSSYNEQYF | TGTGCCAGCAGTGAGAGCTCGAGCTCCTACAATGAGCAGTACTTC
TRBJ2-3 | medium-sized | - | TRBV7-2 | CASTSTDTQYF | TGTGCCAGCACTAGCACAGATACGCAGTATTTT
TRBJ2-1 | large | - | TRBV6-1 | CASSEGGDSSYEQFF | TGTGCCAGCAGTGAAGGCGGGGATAGCTCCTACGAGCAGTTCTTC
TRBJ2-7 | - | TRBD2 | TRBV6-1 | CASSEGTSGSYEQYF | TGTGCCAGCAGTGAAGGGACTAGCGGGAGTTACGAGCAGTACTTC
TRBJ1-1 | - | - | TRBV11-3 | CASSLDRGTEAFF | TGTGCCAGCAGCTTAGACAGGGGAACTGAAGCTTTCTTT
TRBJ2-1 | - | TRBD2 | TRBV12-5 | CASGSPTPSGYNEQFF | TGTGCTAGTGGTTCCCCGACGCCTAGCGGTTACAATGAGCAGTTCTTC
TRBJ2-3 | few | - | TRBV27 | CASSLGGFLTDTQYF | TGTGCCAGCAGTTTGGGGGGCTTCCTCACAGATACGCAGTATTTT
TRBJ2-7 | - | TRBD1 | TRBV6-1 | CASSEGQGAIPFSYEQYF | TGTGCCAGCAGCGAAGGACAGGGGGCGATCCCTTTCTCCTACGAGCAGTACTTC
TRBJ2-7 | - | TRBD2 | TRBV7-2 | CASSLAGYNEQYF | TGTGCCAGCAGCCTAGCGGGTTACAATGAGCAGTACTTC
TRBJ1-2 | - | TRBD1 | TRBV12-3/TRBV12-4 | CASSSSYRGAYGYTF | TGTGCCAGCAGTTCCTCATACAGGGGGGCCTATGGCTACACCTTC
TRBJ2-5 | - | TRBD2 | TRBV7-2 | CASSSRGGIQETQYF | TGTGCCAGCAGCTCTCGGGGGGGGATCCAAGAGACCCAGTACTTT
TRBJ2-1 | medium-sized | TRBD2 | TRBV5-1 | CASSPGGGTSGNNEQFF | TGCGCCAGCAGCCCTGGGGGCGGGACTAGCGGGAACAATGAGCAGTTCTTC
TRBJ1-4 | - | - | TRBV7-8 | CASSLNPSVDEKLFF | TGTGCCAGCAGCTTAAACCCTTCCGTGGATGAAAAACTGTTTTTT